Below, 10 T cell receptor beta chains from the same sample are listed, as sequenced in a study of blood T cell repertoires in COVID-19. The repertoire was sequenced with immunoSEQ multiplex PCR; TCRdb's copy has only in-frame clones and lacks some. The data contain around 430,000 clones, around nine tenths of them singletons. Material for sequencing was PBMCs or T cells enriched from blood (not recorded which). These receptors originate from a woman between 45 and 65 years old who had recovered from COVID-19.

The V gene is TRBV7-9, the J gene TRBJ2-2; the match to TRBD2 covers 9 bases. Unmatched junction bases numbered 1, after V lost 1 base and J lost 4 bases. Germline-derived CDR1 and CDR2 are SEHNR and FQNEAQ (reference sequence). The CDR3 sequence is 15 residues long. The CDR3 loop reads CASSLGGGATGELFF. The CDR3 nucleotides are TGTGCCAGCAGCTTAGGCGGGGGGGCCACCGGGGAGCTGTTTTTT.

The chain has TRBV25-1 and TRBJ2-2, with TRBD2 matching 8 bases. Germline V gene data show CDR1 as MGHDK and CDR2 as SYGVNS. With V trimmed by 2 bases and J by 4 bases, 6 bases remained unmatched. This CDR3 contains 16 residues. The CDR3 protein is CASSEDRGGFTGELFF. Written as DNA, the CDR3 is TGTGCCAGCAGTGAAGATCGGGGGGGTTTCACCGGGGAGCTGTTTTTT.

This chain connects TRBV2 to TRBJ1-2, with D maybe TRBD1 (5 bases). The CDR3 extends over 14 amino acids. Germline V CDR1 and CDR2: SNHLY, FYNNEI. V dropped 0 bases and J dropped 8 bases, with 13 bases sitting between them. CDR3: CASSEAQTVGGYTF. The CDR3 DNA sequence: TGTGCCAGCAGTGAAGCGCAGACAGTGGGGGGCTACACCTTC.

The chain recombines TRBV7-2 with TRBJ1-2; tentatively, D is TRBD1 (6 bases). CDR1 and CDR2 from the germline V gene are SGHTA and FQGNSA. The CDR3 is made up of 14 amino acids. V was trimmed by 1 base and J by 6 bases, leaving 12 bases between them. The DNA of the CDR3 is TGTGCCAGCAGCTTAGGTCTGGGGGGGCATGGCTACACCTTC. Its protein is CASSLGLGGHGYTF.

V is TRBV7-3 and J is TRBJ1-3; D call uncertain. CDR3 length: 15 residues. The V end was cut by 4 bases, the J end by 0 bases, with 10 bases between. CDR1 and CDR2 from the germline V gene are SGHTA and FQGTGA. CDR3 residues: CASSWTFCSGNTIYF. DNA of the CDR3: TGTGCCAGCAGCTGGACTTTTTGCTCTGGAAACACCATATATTTT.

The V gene is TRBV2, the J gene TRBJ1-1, with a possible D match to TRBD1 (6 bases). Germline loops: CDR1 SNHLY, CDR2 FYNNEI. The CDR3 is made up of 14 amino acids. V shed 8 bases and J shed 3 bases, with 16 bases lying between them. CDR3 sequence: CASLSSPGDTEAFF. As DNA, the CDR3 is TGTGCCAGCCTCTCCAGCCCAGGGGACACTGAAGCTTTCTTT.

Here the CDR3 reads CASSLSPARGGNTIYF. The CDR3 DNA reads as TGTGCCAGCAGCCTCTCGCCAGCGCGGGGTGGAAACACCATATATTTT. The chain couples TRBV5-5 to TRBJ1-3; D is undetermined. Trimming stripped 4 bases from V and 3 bases from J, with 17 bases between. Per germline, CDR1 SGHKS and CDR2 YYEKEE (reference sequence). The CDR3 has 16 residues.

The V call is TRBV4-3, the J call TRBJ1-1; D ambiguous. With 2 bases removed from V and 1 base from J, the gap between germline ends came to 5 bases. CDR3 size: 13 residues. Germline V gene lookup returns CDR1 LGHNA and CDR2 YSLEER. CDR3 protein: CASSQNKNTEAFF. The CDR3 DNA sequence: TGCGCCAGCAGCCAAAACAAGAACACTGAAGCTTTCTTT.

In nucleotides, the CDR3 is TGTGCCATCAGTGAAGGTAGGGGGCAGTTCTTC. Protein: CAISEGRGQFF. V is TRBV10-3 and J is TRBJ2-1, with D possibly TRBD1 on 5 matching bases. V shed 3 bases and J shed 12 bases, with 9 bases lying between them. In germline, CDR1 is ENHRY, CDR2 SYGVKD. This CDR3 is built from 11 residues.

This rearrangement joins TRBV6-2 or TRBV6-3 to TRBJ2-2; 7 nucleotides align to TRBD1. The V gene end was trimmed by 4 bases and the J gene end by 7 bases; junction bases not matched to a gene: 6. The CDR3 totals 14 residues. Germline CDR1 reads MNHEY; CDR2 reads SVGEGT. This chain's CDR3 is CASSWQGVVGELFF. The CDR3 region has the DNA TGTGCCAGCAGTTGGCAGGGGGTCGTCGGGGAGCTGTTTTTT.